A single sample is the source of the 15 T cell receptor beta chains below, sequenced in a study of tumor and adjacent non-tumor tissue in lung cancer. The library came from three nested PCR rounds adapted from ARM-PCR protocols. TCRdb ran MiXCR on the multiplex PCR reads and lists one entry per CDR3 protein. The sample shows fewer than 85,000 distinct CDR3 sequences, 80% to 85% of them seen only once. This sample's RNA came from whole unsorted tissue. The sequenced sample was lung tumor tissue. The source of these receptors is a woman between 45 and 65 years old with non-small cell lung cancer.

Turning to this clonotype: An end of the junction differs from the germline gene, which may be a read error. This chain joins TRBV12-3 or TRBV12-4 and TRBJ1-2; D possibly corresponds to TRBD1 (6 bases). CDR3 length: 13 amino acids. The CDR3 loop reads CVSRVDRHYGYIF. Here the CDR3 DNA reads TGTGTCAGCAGAGTAGACAGGCACTATGGCTACATCTTC.

The chain links TRBV4-3 to TRBJ1-2; the D gene is possibly TRBD1 (6 bases). Germline CDR1 reads LGHNA; CDR2 reads YSLEER. V shed 0 bases and J shed 8 bases, with 22 bases lying between them. The CDR3 has 17 amino acids. The CDR3 sequence is CASSQDTHSQGTQGYTF. In nucleotides, the CDR3 is TGCGCCAGCAGCCAAGATACCCACTCTCAGGGGACGCAGGGCTACACCTTC.

On this clonotype: A read error may explain this, as a much larger clone is one base away. The chain couples TRBV7-9 to TRBJ1-5; no clear D. The germline CDR1 and CDR2 sequences are SEHNR and FQNEAQ (reference sequence). This CDR3 spans 13 amino acids. The CDR3 coding sequence is TGTGCCAGCAGCGGTGGTAGCGATCAGCCCCAGCATTTT. This encodes CASSGGSDQPQHF.

As concerns this clonotype: Sequence at one end of the junction differs from germline and may be a read error. This sequence joins TRBV11-2 and TRBJ2-5; 8 nucleotides align to TRBD2. Germline V gene sequence: CDR1 SGHAT, CDR2 FQNNGV. This CDR3 has 14 residues. In nucleotides, the CDR3 is TGTACCAGCAGCTTCACGGGAGGGCCGGAGACTCAGTACTTC. Amino acids: CTSSFTGGPETQYF.

A word on this clonotype: A read error may account for a junction end that differs from germline. The J gene is TRBJ2-1, the V gene TRBV20-1, with 7 bases that match TRBD2. CDR1 DFQATT and CDR2 SNEGSKA come from the germline V gene (reference sequence). The CDR3 runs to 14 residues. This CDR3 reads CSANPSWDYNVQFF. In DNA form, the CDR3 reads TGCAGTGCTAATCCTAGTTGGGACTACAATGTGCAGTTCTTC.

J is TRBJ2-5 and V is TRBV11-2; D remains unclear. Per germline, CDR1 SGHAT and CDR2 FQNNGV. V gave up 9 bases and J gave up 4 bases, with 15 bases separating them. CDR3 length equals 13 residues. The CDR3 DNA reads TGTGCCAGTAACGACGTAGGTGTAGAGACCCAGTACTTC. The encoded protein is CASNDVGVETQYF.

As to this clonotype: An end of the junction does not agree with germline; a read error may underlie this. This sequence joins TRBV4-1 and TRBJ1-5; D uncertain. Germline loops: CDR1 MGHRA, CDR2 YSYEKL. CDR3 size: 15 residues. The CDR3 coding sequence is TGTACCAGCAACCAAGACCCGACAAGCAATCAGCCCCAGCATTTT. Translating it yields CTSNQDPTSNQPQHF.

This clonotype was seen once. This chain links TRBV20-1 with TRBJ1-5; D may be TRBD2 (5 bases). TRBJ2-3 matches the DNA end more closely, so the J call is doubtful. Germline lookup yields CDR1 DFQATT and CDR2 SNEGSKA (reference sequence). This CDR3 is built from 16 residues. CDR3: CSAIPLGILSNHPQYF. The CDR3 coding sequence is TGCAGTGCTATACCCCTCGGGATCTTAAGCAATCATCCCCAGTATTTT.

In the case of this clonotype: Since the CDR3 does not end with the conserved phenylalanine or tryptophan, this likely comes from a read error. V is TRBV20-1 and J is TRBJ2-7; D uncertain. The CDR3 runs to 13 residues. The germline V gene encodes CDR1 DFQATT and CDR2 SNEGSKA (reference sequence). CDR3 in amino acids: CSASPLGSHEQYY. The CDR3 coding sequence is TGCAGTGCTAGCCCGCTGGGCTCCCACGAACAGTACTAC.

This clonotype was observed at least ten times. V is TRBV13 and J is TRBJ2-7; D possibly corresponds to TRBD1 (5 bases). CDR3 length: 13 residues. The V end lost 3 bases, the J end lost 4 bases, and 10 bases lay between the germline ends. Germline CDR1 and CDR2: PRHDT and FYEKMQ (reference sequence). CDR3 in DNA: TGTGCCAGCAGCTTGGGGCCAGGTTACGAGCAGTACTTC. This translates into CASSLGPGYEQYF.

About this clonotype: One end of the junction varies from germline; a read error may be responsible. The V gene is TRBV10-3, the J gene TRBJ2-1; maybe TRBD1 (7 bases). This CDR3 region has 14 residues. Germline-derived CDR1 and CDR2 are ENHRY and SYGVKD. CDR3 nucleotide sequence: TGTGCCATATGGCGGGGACAGCATACCAATGAGCAATTCTTC. This sequence encodes CAIWRGQHTNEQFF.

V usage is TRBV6-6 and J usage is TRBJ2-5, with D possibly matching TRBD2 (5 bases). This CDR3 contains 14 residues. Trimming shortened V by 4 bases and J by 10 bases, and 19 bases separated the two germline ends. The germline V gene has CDR1 MNHNY and CDR2 SVGAGI (reference sequence). The CDR3 coding sequence is TGTGCCAGCAGTTCCGGGAACCCGCTGGGGATCCAGTACTTC. Translated, it gives CASSSGNPLGIQYF.

Note on this clonotype: The junction departs from the called germline gene at one end, perhaps through a read error. The gene calls are TRBV12-3 or TRBV12-4 and TRBJ1-1; no clear D gene. This CDR3 has 13 amino acids. CDR3 sequence reads: CVSSLRPHTKAFF. The DNA for the CDR3 is TGTGTCAGCAGTTTAAGACCGCACACTAAAGCTTTCTTT.

The V call is TRBV20-1, the J call TRBJ2-1; no clear D. This CDR3 has 17 residues. Germline assignment: CDR1 DFQATT and CDR2 SNEGSKA (reference sequence). V lost 1 base and J 0 bases, leaving 16 bases between the germline ends. CDR3 in DNA: TGCAGTGCTAGAGCCCTCACAGTGTATAGCTCCTACAATGAGCAGTTCTTC. Translated, it gives CSARALTVYSSYNEQFF.

A word on this clonotype: Germline is not matched at one junction end, which may reflect a read error. The CDR3 DNA sequence: TGCAGCGTCATGAAAGGGTCGAACATTGAAGCTTTCTTT. Translated: CSVMKGSNIEAFF. The V and J genes are TRBV29-1 and TRBJ1-1, with no clear D. The CDR3 runs 13 residues. Germline V gene lookup returns CDR1 SQVTM and CDR2 ANQGSEA.